This T cell receptor (beta chain) is drawn from a study of PD-1 blockade in classical Hodgkin lymphoma. Measured with immunoSEQ multiplex PCR; TCRdb has only the in-frame clones, and not every one. Seen here are some 12,000 clones, approximately 84% observed once, and the top ten hold approximately 5%. Relapse after autologous stem cell transplantation occurred in every patient, and brentuximab vedotin exposure varied. Only a few counts were recorded for this clone. The V segment lost 6 bases and the J segment 0 bases; nucleotides outside the gene matches: 4. CDR1 is SNHLY and CDR2 is FYNNEI in the germline V gene. This CDR3 spans 15 amino acids.

The V gene is TRBV2, the J gene TRBJ2-3; 9 positions match TRBD2. The sample consisted of peripheral blood mononuclear cells (PBMCs), taken before the second cycle of nivolumab. This sequence originates from a human donor with classical Hodgkin lymphoma. The CDR3 DNA reads as TGTGCCAGCAGCGGACTAGCGTCTAGCACAGATACGCAGTATTTT. Encoded protein: CASSGLASSTDTQYF.